This TCR beta chain was documented in a study of T cell responses to AZD1222 COVID-19 vaccine. Findings of the study overall: After two AZD1222 doses, spike-specific TCR breadth and depth rose versus day 0. Repertoires were sampled only after the peak T cell response. CD4 TCRs linked to vaccination spanned spike, dominating at 160-218 and 743-854.

As concerns this clone: Its antigen is unidentified.

V lost 1 base to trimming and J lost 4 bases, with 7 bases between them. This CDR3 has 13 amino acids. Germline V CDR1 and CDR2: SGHTA, FQGNSA. Clones were read by immunoSEQ multiplex PCR, and TCRdb kept only the in-frame ones, dropping some. The sample consists of about 140,000 clones, 80% to 90% of them appearing once. This rearrangement joins TRBV7-2 to TRBJ1-2; weak D call: TRBD1 (5 bases). Here the sequenced sample was peripheral blood, taken on day 0 of AZD1222 vaccination. The clonotype comes from an adult in good health. This chain's CDR3 is CASSLGGLYGYTF. The CDR3 DNA sequence: TGTGCCAGCAGCTTAGGGGGCCTCTATGGCTACACCTTC.